This is a list of T cell receptor beta chains from one sample in a study of shared clonotypes between healthy human individuals. Data came from immunoSEQ multiplex PCR; TCRdb stores just in-frame clones and leaves some out. The table has 2 million to 3 million clones, 90% to 95% seen once. Sample: naive CD4+ T cells sorted from blood. Source of these receptors: a young man in good health. Both conserved end residues are trimmed from each CDR3.

v_gene	len	CDR3aa
TRBV11-3	14	ASSPFGGGPYNEQF
TRBV9	13	ASSVEVTRGTEAF
TRBV5-1	15	ASSLEGGLAGVAEQY
TRBV5-4	12	ASSLFTGSRQLF
TRBV6-5	11	ASRREGTGELF
TRBV30	10	AWSEVKGPLH
TRBV4-3	11	ASSQDRWSPQH
TRBV12-5	12	ASGLVGGSGELF
TRBV5-1	11	ASSLGGTYEQY
TRBV5-1	12	ASKAGDSYNEQF
TRBV13	11	ASSSDRGETQY
TRBV1	18	TSSQEPTAGQLGANYGYT
TRBV5-5	12	ASSFRRNTGELF
TRBV11-2	11	ASSLVWWDSRY
TRBV5-1	14	ASSYGVTSGYNEQF
TRBV6-5	11	ASSYSRADTQY
TRBV4-1	14	ASSQETGGPTDTQY
TRBV29-1	10	SGLSQGFGYT
TRBV19	12	ASSGVAGNSPLH
TRBV18	13	ASSPLSDSASEQY
TRBV18	14	ASSQLTPSPTGELF
TRBV9	11	ASSEGLAYEQY
TRBV27	13	ASSTQGVNTGELF
TRBV5-6	17	ASSMFWDRGLVAGNTIY
TRBV5-5	13	ASSLIPGANTEAF
TRBV4-1	15	ASSQGIIQGSNYGYT
TRBV30	11	AWDRGANTEAF
TRBV25-1	13	ASSGDRGIHSPLH
TRBV30	8	AWIQETQY
TRBV30	11	AWRGTGDTEAF
TRBV11-2	17	ASSSRGRDALSGANVLT
TRBV5-4	13	ASSPSPGRADTQY
TRBV7-9	12	ASSSRGGTDTQY
TRBV18	10	ASSPSREKLF
TRBV7-2	13	ASSPHGRPPSEQY
TRBV28	11	ASSFPRGAKLF
TRBV10-2	13	ASTPGQGNSYEQY
TRBV19	12	ASSPTGSNQPQH
TRBV6-5	13	ASSIGTAYQETQY
TRBV7-2	14	ASSSGGGSSYNEQF
TRBV28	15	ASSLVRARGSTDTQY
TRBV2	14	ASSEPWGQGNEKLF
TRBV5-1	14	ASSFVARGAGDEQF